Presented here are 32 T cell receptor beta chains from one specimen sequenced in a study of T cell repertoires in cytomegalovirus infection. TCRdb redid the calling of the reads with MiXCR, one entry per CDR3 protein. The data hold hundreds of thousands of distinct CDR3 sequences, with 35% to 45% observed a single time. Sequenced sample: PBMCs. The receptor source for this set is a human donor in good health (CMV status not recorded). Some clones in this sample may be carry-over from other donors' samples.

This clonotype was observed a few times. The V and J genes are TRBV5-1 and TRBJ2-7, with D perhaps TRBD1 (5 bases). The ends were cut back, 1 base at V and 5 bases at J, with 13 bases in the middle. CDR1 and CDR2 (germline): SGHRS, YFSETQ. The CDR3 is made up of 14 amino acids. This CDR3 reads CASSLSQGIHEQYF. CDR3 DNA: TGCGCCAGCAGCTTGTCTCAGGGAATCCACGAGCAGTACTTC.

This clonotype was picked up many times. The V call is TRBV7-2, the J call TRBJ2-7; TRBD1 matches 7 bases. CDR3 size: 13 residues. Looked up from germline, CDR1 is SGHTA and CDR2 is FQGNSA. Losses at the gene ends were 3 bases for V and 5 bases for J; bases not matched to a gene: 4. Here the CDR3 reads CASSFKGGNEQYF. The CDR3 region has the DNA TGTGCCAGCAGCTTTAAAGGGGGCAACGAGCAGTACTTC.

This clonotype was found a few times. The chain has TRBV28 and TRBJ1-1; the D gene is possibly TRBD1 (5 bases). CDR1 and CDR2 from the germline V gene are MDHEN and SYDVKM. The germline V and J ends were trimmed by 4 bases and 1 base, with 7 bases remaining between them. The CDR3 spans 13 residues. The CDR3 loop reads CASSWDGNTEAFF. The CDR3 DNA follows: TGTGCCAGCAGTTGGGACGGGAACACTGAAGCTTTCTTT. Variable domain in full (rest from reference TRBV28 and TRBJ1-1): DVKVTQSSRYLVKRTGEKVFLECVQDMDHENMFWYRQDPGLGLRLIYFSYDVKMKEKGDIPEGYSVSREKKERFSLILESASTNQTSMYLCASSWDGNTEAFFGQGTRLTVV.

The chain has TRBV2 and TRBJ1-4; weak D call: TRBD1 (6 bases). CDR3 size: 16 residues. V dropped 4 bases and J dropped 7 bases, with 19 bases sitting between them. Germline CDR1 is SNHLY and CDR2 is FYNNEI. For the CDR3, the DNA is TGTGCCAGCAGTGGAAATAGGGGGGCTAGTAGTGAAAAACTGTTTTTT. Residues: CASSGNRGASSEKLFF.

This sequence joins TRBV20-1 and TRBJ2-3; 10 bases are a match to TRBD1. CDR3 length: 12 residues. Germline V gene data show CDR1 as DFQATT and CDR2 as SNEGSKA (reference sequence). With V trimmed by 6 bases and J by 7 bases, 4 bases remained unmatched. This chain's CDR3 is CSARDRGNTQYF. The CDR3 bases are TGCAGTGCCAGGGACAGGGGCAATACGCAGTATTTT.

V is TRBV6-2 or TRBV6-3 and J is TRBJ2-3, with 7 bases identical to TRBD1. The ends lost 2 bases at V and 5 bases at J; junction bases unmatched: 10. There are 16 residues in the CDR3. CDR1 and CDR2 (germline): MNHEY, SVGEGT. The CDR3 sequence is CASSYPTTRQGDTQYF. The CDR3 DNA reads as TGTGCCAGCAGTTACCCTACTACCCGACAGGGAGATACGCAGTATTTT.

This clonotype showed up just a few times. The chain links TRBV27 to TRBJ1-1; tentatively, D is TRBD1 (6 bases). With 5 bases removed from V and 1 base from J, the gap between germline ends came to 11 bases. Looked up from germline, CDR1 is MNHEY and CDR2 is SMNVEV (reference sequence). CDR3 length: 14 amino acids. The CDR3 loop is CASSAEQGNTEAFF. The CDR3 DNA is TGTGCCAGCAGTGCCGAACAGGGGAACACTGAAGCTTTCTTT.

This clonotype was recorded at least ten times. The chain employs TRBV7-2 and TRBJ1-1, with TRBD1 matching over 7 bases. V shed 4 bases, J shed 0 bases, and the junction held 14 bases outside the gene matches. The CDR3 loop spans 18 amino acids. Germline V CDR1 and CDR2: SGHTA, FQGNSA. For the CDR3, the DNA is TGTGCCAGCAGCTGGGACAGCTACTCGGCATCAATGAACACTGAAGCTTTCTTT. As protein: CASSWDSYSASMNTEAFF.

V usage is TRBV12-3 or TRBV12-4 and J usage is TRBJ2-5; TRBD2 matches at 11 bases. Germline trimming cut 6 bases from V and 2 bases from J; bases unmatched to any gene: 5. This CDR3 comprises 15 residues. The CDR3: CASRFSGGGQETQYF. The CDR3 DNA reads as TGTGCCAGCAGGTTTAGCGGGGGGGGACAAGAGACCCAGTACTTC.

This chain joins TRBV7-9 and TRBJ1-2; no reliable D call. The germline CDR1 and CDR2 sequences are SEHNR and FQNEAQ (reference sequence). The CDR3 totals 17 residues. V gave up 2 bases and J gave up 7 bases, with 23 bases separating them. Here the CDR3 DNA reads TGTGCCAGCAGCTTATTAGGAGGGAGTGGAGTCGATGGTGGCTACACCTTC. It codes for CASSLLGGSGVDGGYTF.

The V gene is TRBV12-3 or TRBV12-4, the J gene TRBJ1-1; D remains unclear. The germline V and J ends were trimmed by 5 bases and 1 base, with 14 bases remaining between them. The CDR3 loop spans 15 amino acids. CDR3 bases: TGTGCCAGCAGTCCCGGGGAGCGGGGGAACACTGAAGCTTTCTTT. It specifies CASSPGERGNTEAFF.

There are a few counts of this clonotype. The gene calls are TRBV10-3 and TRBJ2-3; D is perhaps TRBD1 (6 bases). Trimming took off 8 bases at V and 6 bases at J, with 12 bases between the two ends. The CDR3 loop spans 12 amino acids. CDR1 ENHRY and CDR2 SYGVKD come from the germline V gene. Here the CDR3 reads CAIGAGADTQYF. The DNA for the CDR3 is TGTGCCATCGGGGCAGGGGCCGATACGCAGTATTTT.

This clonotype has a handful of counts. This chain connects TRBV24-1 to TRBJ2-1, with no clear D. V was cut by 2 bases and J by 0 bases, with 10 bases left in between. CDR1 and CDR2 from the germline V gene are KGHDR and SFDVKD. The CDR3 spans 16 residues. The CDR3 DNA reads TGTGCCACCAGTGATTATCGCGGTAGCTCCTACAATGAGCAGTTCTTC. It yields the protein CATSDYRGSSYNEQFF.

In this sample, this clonotype turned up once. Sequence at one end of the junction differs from germline and may be a read error. The rearrangement joins TRBV6-2 or TRBV6-3 to TRBJ2-7, with D hard to call. The CDR3 contains 15 residues. Germline CDR1 is MNHEY and CDR2 is SVGEGT. CDR3 nucleotides: TGTTCCAGCAGCCCAGCTGGGCTCAACTCCTACGAGCAGTACTTC. Its protein product is CSSSPAGLNSYEQYF.

This chain joins TRBV5-6 and TRBJ2-7, with TRBD1 as a possible D gene (6 bases). V lost 4 bases to trimming and J lost 3 bases, with 14 bases between them. The germline CDR1 and CDR2 sequences are SGHDT and YYEEEE. The CDR3 has 14 amino acids. The CDR3 protein is CASSLPGTLYEQYF. The DNA for the CDR3 is TGTGCCAGCAGCCTTCCCGGGACACTCTACGAGCAGTACTTC.

V and J are TRBV7-2 and TRBJ2-1, with 7 bases lining up with TRBD2. Trimming at V came to 4 bases and at J to 9 bases, leaving 15 bases not matched to a gene. The CDR3 sequence is 16 residues long. Germline V gene sequence: CDR1 SGHTA, CDR2 FQGNSA. The CDR3 DNA is TGTGCCAGCAGCTCCCCTCCCAGCGGGAAGTTTAGTGAGCAGTTCTTC. Amino acid sequence: CASSSPPSGKFSEQFF.

CDR3 region: CASSDTRQGLPSGNTIYF. The CDR3 nucleotides are TGTGCCAGCAGTGACACGAGACAGGGGCTACCCTCTGGAAACACCATATATTTT. The rearrangement uses TRBV25-1 and TRBJ1-3, with 8 positions matching TRBD1. V gave up 3 bases and J gave up 0 bases; unmatched junction bases: 10. Germline lookup yields CDR1 MGHDK and CDR2 SYGVNS. This CDR3 has 18 residues.

In regard to this clonotype: This could be a read error, since a much larger clone is one nucleotide away. This sequence joins TRBV7-2 and TRBJ1-1; D ambiguous. The CDR3 runs to 13 residues. Germline V gene sequence: CDR1 SGHTA, CDR2 FQGNSA. This CDR3 is CARSPSLATEAFF. The CDR3 nucleotides are TGTGCCCGCAGCCCGTCGTTGGCCACTGAAGCTTTCTTT.

This clonotype was counted between two and nine times. The chain employs TRBV27 and TRBJ2-2; TRBD2 matches 11 bases. The CDR3 is 17 residues long. Germline V lookup: CDR1 MNHEY, CDR2 SMNVEV (reference sequence). The V and J ends lost 6 bases and 4 bases, in that order; junction bases with no gene match: 10. Here the CDR3 DNA reads TGTGCCAGCAGCCTACTAGCGGGAGTTTCCCCCACCGGGGAGCTGTTTTTT. Amino acid sequence: CASSLLAGVSPTGELFF.

This clonotype came up a few times. V gene TRBV28 combines with J gene TRBJ1-1; TRBD1 matches at 9 bases. Trimming cost V 4 bases and J 10 bases; bases outside gene matches: 7. There are 13 residues in the CDR3. Per germline, CDR1 MDHEN and CDR2 SYDVKM. The CDR3 reads CASSSLRGQGAFF. CDR3 DNA: TGTGCCAGCAGTTCCCTGAGGGGACAGGGAGCTTTCTTT. Looking up the rest from reference TRBV28 and TRBJ1-1 gives the full variable domain: DVKVTQSSRYLVKRTGEKVFLECVQDMDHENMFWYRQDPGLGLRLIYFSYDVKMKEKGDIPEGYSVSREKKERFSLILESASTNQTSMYLCASSSLRGQGAFFGQGTRLTVV.

V gene TRBV7-2 combines with J gene TRBJ2-5; no definite D call. Germline CDR1 SGHTA, CDR2 FQGNSA. The CDR3 covers 14 residues. Between the trimmed V and J ends, which lost 0 bases and 5 bases, there was a span of 10 bases. The CDR3 reads CASSLALWAETQYF. Here the CDR3 DNA reads TGTGCCAGCAGCTTAGCACTTTGGGCGGAGACCCAGTACTTC.

This clonotype was seen ten or more times. The CDR3 nucleotides are TGTGCCAGCAGTGACGGCGGGTCGGGTGGAAACACCATATATTTT. This translates into CASSDGGSGGNTIYF. The chain carries TRBV25-1 and TRBJ1-3; D remains ambiguous. Germline V CDR1 and CDR2: MGHDK, SYGVNS. CDR3 length: 15 amino acids. V was trimmed by 3 bases and J by 3 bases, leaving 12 bases between them.

The chain couples TRBV19 to TRBJ1-4; D uncertain. Germline-derived CDR1 and CDR2 are LNHDA and SQIVND (reference sequence). The CDR3 is 12 residues long. V was clipped by 5 bases and J by 10 bases, with 11 bases between them. Written as DNA, the CDR3 is TGTGCCAGTAGTTTTCGGTCCGGAAAACTGTTTTTT. Amino acid sequence: CASSFRSGKLFF.

The genes are TRBV28 and TRBJ1-6; TRBD1 is a possible D gene (6 bases). Germline V lookup: CDR1 MDHEN, CDR2 SYDVKM. The germline V and J ends were trimmed by 3 bases and 8 bases, with 17 bases remaining between them. This CDR3 spans 16 amino acids. The CDR3 DNA follows: TGTGCCAGCAGTTTGTCCAGGCAGGGGTGGGATTCACCCCTCCACTTT. Translating it yields CASSLSRQGWDSPLHF.

The chain couples TRBV11-2 to TRBJ2-1, with D maybe TRBD1 (5 bases). Germline V lookup: CDR1 SGHAT, CDR2 FQNNGV. Trimming left V 9 bases short and J 7 bases short, with 16 bases between. The CDR3 is made up of 13 amino acids. The CDR3 spells CARSPDWTNEQFF. CDR3 coding DNA: TGTGCCAGAAGCCCCGACTGGACAAATGAGCAGTTCTTC.

With respect to this clonotype: This may stem from a read error, because a much larger clone lies one nucleotide away. The genes are TRBV28 and TRBJ2-1, with D uncertain. This CDR3 spans 14 amino acids. CDR1 is MDHEN and CDR2 is SYDVKM in the germline V gene. V gave up 5 bases and J gave up 5 bases, with 13 bases separating them. CDR3 residues: CASSRSDKDNEQFF. Here the CDR3 DNA reads TGTGCCAGCAGTAGATCCGACAAAGACAATGAGCAGTTCTTC.

The chain links TRBV11-2 to TRBJ2-6; TRBD2 matches 8 bases. The CDR3 loop spans 15 amino acids. Germline CDR1 SGHAT, CDR2 FQNNGV. After removal of 5 bases from V and 12 bases from J, the junction contained 12 bases not matched to a gene. CDR3 residues: CASSLRGGLLSVLTF. Written as DNA, the CDR3 is TGTGCCAGCAGCCTCCGGGGGGGGCTACTCTCCGTCCTGACTTTC.

CDR3 nucleotide sequence: TGTGCCAGCAGTGCGAGGAGACTGGACTCTGGAAACACCATATATTTT. It is translated as CASSARRLDSGNTIYF. The V call is TRBV2, the J call TRBJ1-3; D unresolved. The germline CDR1 and CDR2 sequences are SNHLY and FYNNEI. The ends were cut back, 4 bases at V and 0 bases at J, with 13 bases in the middle. The CDR3 length is 16 residues.

This chain links TRBV24-1 with TRBJ2-1; the match to TRBD1 covers 8 bases. The CDR3 length is 17 residues. Germline V gene sequence: CDR1 KGHDR, CDR2 SFDVKD. V was clipped by 0 bases and J by 2 bases; unmatched bases: 5. In DNA, the CDR3 is TGTGCCACCAGTGATTTGCTAGGACAGGGTACCTACAATGAGCAGTTCTTC. Translation: CATSDLLGQGTYNEQFF.

This chain links TRBV20-1 with TRBJ2-5, with 7 nucleotides matching TRBD2. Losses at the gene ends were 3 bases for V and 4 bases for J; bases not matched to a gene: 8. This CDR3 spans 14 amino acids. Germline V CDR1 and CDR2: DFQATT, SNEGSKA (reference sequence). The CDR3 region is CSASEGLIGETQYF. The CDR3 DNA reads as TGCAGTGCTAGTGAGGGACTAATTGGAGAGACCCAGTACTTC.

Comment on this clonotype: Here the CDR3 omits its conserved ending phenylalanine or tryptophan, so a read error is the likely source. The DNA is omitted, as the CDR3 cannot be located on it reliably, and the CDR3 follows TCRdb's listing. This rearrangement joins TRBV6-5 to TRBJ2-1; the listed D gene, TRBD2, was not tested against the DNA. The CDR3 is 15 amino acids long, termini counted. Germline CDR1 reads MNHEY; CDR2 reads SVGAGI. CDR3 residues: CASSTGLAVYNEQLL.

This clonotype has more than one count but fewer than ten. V usage is TRBV28 and J usage is TRBJ2-3, with 7 bases that match TRBD1. The CDR3 runs to 18 residues. V shed 2 bases and J 1 base; nucleotides not matched to a gene: 12. Germline lookup yields CDR1 MDHEN and CDR2 SYDVKM. CDR3 loop: CASSLEGADFRGTDTQYF. The CDR3 DNA is TGTGCCAGCAGTTTAGAGGGGGCCGACTTTAGGGGCACAGATACGCAGTATTTT.